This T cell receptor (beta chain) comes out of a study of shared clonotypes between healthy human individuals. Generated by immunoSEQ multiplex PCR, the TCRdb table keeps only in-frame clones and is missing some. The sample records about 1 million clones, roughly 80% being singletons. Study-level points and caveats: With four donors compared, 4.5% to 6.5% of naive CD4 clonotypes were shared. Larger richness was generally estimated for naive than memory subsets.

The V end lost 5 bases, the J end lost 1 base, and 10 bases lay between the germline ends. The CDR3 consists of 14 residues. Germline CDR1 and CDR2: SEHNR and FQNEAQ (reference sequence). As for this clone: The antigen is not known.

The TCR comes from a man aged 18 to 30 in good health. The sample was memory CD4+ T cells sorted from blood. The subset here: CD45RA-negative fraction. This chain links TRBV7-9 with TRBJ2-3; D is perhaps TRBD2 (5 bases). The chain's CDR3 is CASSPFGGTDTQYF. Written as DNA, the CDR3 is TGTGCCAGCAGCCCGTTCGGGGGCACAGATACGCAGTATTTT.